This TCR beta chain was captured in a study of TIL therapy for anti-PD-1-resistant metastatic lung cancer. Study at large: Half of patients were current or former smokers. Tumors carried a median about 1.5 non-synonymous mutations per megabase.

The ends were cut back, 2 bases at V and 1 base at J, with 12 bases in the middle. The CDR3 loop spans 15 amino acids. Germline CDR1 and CDR2: SGHRS and YFSETQ. Study-level points and caveats: The baseline peripheral repertoire was partially replaced by infused TIL clonotypes that later decayed. Patients were highly selected, enriched for treatment-naive, never-smoker and oncogene-addicted cases.

Time point indicated: pre-treatment sample, taken before nivolumab and TIL therapy. About this clone: Its antigen is as yet unknown.

This was the immunoSEQ v3 assay. TCRdb's copy holds only in-frame clones and misses some; the assay was immunoSEQ multiplex PCR. The sample includes some 37,000 clones, 73% seen only once; the top ten take about 6%. The source of this sequence is a person aged 25-85 years with non-small cell lung cancer. Sequences were derived from blood, sampled at baseline. This chain connects TRBV5-1 to TRBJ1-1; the D gene is possibly TRBD1 (5 bases). CDR3 loop: CASSFRGARNTEAFF. The DNA for the CDR3 is TGCGCCAGCAGCTTTCGAGGGGCGAGGAACACTGAAGCTTTCTTT.